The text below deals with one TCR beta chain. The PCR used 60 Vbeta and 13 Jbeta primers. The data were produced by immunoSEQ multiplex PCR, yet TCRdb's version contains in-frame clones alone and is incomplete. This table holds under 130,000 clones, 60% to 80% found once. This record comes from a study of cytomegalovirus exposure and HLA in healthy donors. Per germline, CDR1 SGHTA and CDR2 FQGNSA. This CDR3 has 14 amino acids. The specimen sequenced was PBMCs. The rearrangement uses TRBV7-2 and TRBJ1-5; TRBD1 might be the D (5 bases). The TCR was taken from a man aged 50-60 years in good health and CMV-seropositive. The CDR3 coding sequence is TGTGCTACGACGGTGGGGCGCGGCAATCAGCCCCAGCATTTT. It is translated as CATTVGRGNQPQHF.